These 25 T cell receptor beta chains share one sample of origin, sequenced in a study of OX40 agonist ivuxolimab in advanced cancers. Clones were read by immunoSEQ multiplex PCR, and TCRdb kept only the in-frame ones, dropping some. The repertoire holds 90,000 to 100,000 clones, with roughly nine tenths as singletons. The sample was CD4+ or CD8+ T cells sorted from blood, taken in a trial of the OX40 agonist ivuxolimab. The receptors shown here come from an adult with an advanced solid tumor such as melanoma, head and neck, liver or kidney cancer.

The V call is TRBV6-6, the J call TRBJ1-4; D is ambiguous. The CDR3 has 14 amino acids. Trimming cost V 5 bases and J 3 bases, with 10 bases left between them. CDR1 MNHNY and CDR2 SVGAGI come from the germline V gene (reference sequence). CDR3 sequence (DNA): TGTGCCAGCAGTAAGACGGCCTCTAATGAAAAACTGTTTTTT. Residues: CASSKTASNEKLFF.

V gene TRBV18 combines with J gene TRBJ1-1; D might be TRBD1 (5 bases). Trimming left V 2 bases short and J 5 bases short, with 9 bases between. This CDR3 spans 13 amino acids. Germline CDR1 and CDR2: KGHSH and LQKENI. The CDR3 DNA sequence: TGTGCCAGCTCACCAGGGAGGGGAACTGAAGCTTTCTTT. This codes for CASSPGRGTEAFF.

The chain carries TRBV7-2 and TRBJ2-1; D is uncertain. Germline CDR1 reads SGHTA; CDR2 reads FQGNSA. CDR3 length: 11 amino acids. Trimming left V 3 bases short and J 10 bases short, with 7 bases between. In DNA, the CDR3 is TGTGCCAGCAGCTTCGGTCAAGAGCAGTTCTTC. The encoded protein is CASSFGQEQFF. Using reference TRBV7-2 and TRBJ2-1 for the parts outside the CDR3, the full variable domain is GAGVSQSPSNKVTEKGKDVELRCDPISGHTALYWYRQSLGQGLEFLIYFQGNSAPDKSGLPSDRFSAERTGGSVSTLTIQRTQQEDSAVYLCASSFGQEQFFGPGTRLTVL.

The rearrangement uses TRBV5-6 and TRBJ2-2; D is possibly TRBD2 (5 bases). Germline V gene data show CDR1 as SGHDT and CDR2 as YYEEEE. The CDR3 has 15 residues. The germline V and J ends were trimmed by 4 bases and 10 bases, with 20 bases remaining between them. The DNA of the CDR3 is TGTGCCAGCAGCCCCCCCCGGGGTAGAATGGAGGAGCTGTTTTTT. Translating it yields CASSPPRGRMEELFF.

This sequence joins TRBV10-3 and TRBJ2-7, with D possibly matching TRBD1 (5 bases). CDR1 is ENHRY and CDR2 is SYGVKD in the germline V gene. V was shortened by 7 bases and J by 0 bases, with 16 bases between the two germline ends. The CDR3 loop spans 15 amino acids. The DNA of the CDR3 is TGTGCCATCAAGTGGGCAGGGATCAACTCCTACGAGCAGTACGTC. The encoded protein is CAIKWAGINSYEQYV.

V and J are TRBV4-3 and TRBJ2-7; D possibly uses TRBD1 or TRBD2 (5 bases each). There are 16 residues in the CDR3. The germline V gene has CDR1 LGHNA and CDR2 YSLEER. The V gene lost 1 base and the J gene lost 2 bases, with 15 bases spanning the gap. The CDR3 is CASSQAPRMGPYEQYV. The CDR3 DNA reads as TGCGCCAGCAGCCAAGCACCTCGGATGGGACCCTACGAGCAGTACGTC.

The V call is TRBV6-1, the J call TRBJ2-7; the D gene could be TRBD1 or TRBD2 (5 bases each). The germline V gene has CDR1 MNHNS and CDR2 SASEGT. Trimming removed 8 bases at V and 1 base at J, with 12 bases between. The CDR3 runs 13 residues. The CDR3 loop is CASGPGTSYEQYV. CDR3 coding DNA: TGTGCCAGCGGTCCAGGGACGTCCTACGAGCAGTACGTC.

The genes are TRBV19 and TRBJ1-4, with D possibly being TRBD1 (6 bases). The CDR3 is 14 amino acids. CDR1 is LNHDA and CDR2 is SQIVND in the germline V gene (reference sequence). Trimming took 3 bases from V and 5 from J, leaving 10 bases between them. The CDR3 region is CASSMGTLNEKLFF. CDR3 DNA: TGTGCCAGTAGTATGGGGACACTCAATGAAAAACTGTTTTTT.

V gene TRBV5-1 combines with J gene TRBJ2-7; 11 bases map to TRBD1. The germline V gene has CDR1 SGHRS and CDR2 YFSETQ. V gave up 0 bases and J gave up 10 bases; unmatched junction bases: 12. This CDR3 spans 16 amino acids. The CDR3 DNA reads TGCGCCAGCAGCTTGGCCCCCGGGACAGGGGGAATCGATCAGTACTTC. This sequence encodes CASSLAPGTGGIDQYF.

This clone appeared a single time. The gene calls are TRBV30 and TRBJ1-1; no clear D gene. Deletions cut 0 bases from V and 4 bases from J, with 15 bases between. In germline, CDR1 is GTSNPN, CDR2 SVGIG (reference sequence). The CDR3 covers 15 residues. This CDR3 is CAWSVGGLATTEAFF. The DNA of the CDR3 is TGTGCCTGGAGTGTTGGTGGACTTGCGACCACTGAAGCTTTCTTT.

This clone was observed a few times. CDR3 sequence reads: CASTQTSGSGEQFF. In nucleotides, the CDR3 is TGTGCCAGCACCCAAACTAGCGGGAGCGGGGAGCAGTTCTTC. The chain uses TRBV7-9 and TRBJ2-1; 11 positions agree with TRBD2. Germline assignment: CDR1 SEHNR and CDR2 FQNEAQ (reference sequence). V shed 7 bases and J 10 bases; nucleotides not matched to a gene: 9. This CDR3 spans 14 amino acids. The complete variable domain, with remaining parts taken from reference TRBV7-9 and TRBJ2-1, reads DTGVSQNPRHKITKRGQNVTFRCDPISEHNRLYWYRQTLGQGPEFLTYFQNEAQLEKSRLLSDRFSAERPKGSFSTLEIQRTEQGDSAMYLCASTQTSGSGEQFFGPGTRLTVL.

The chain uses TRBV6-1 and TRBJ2-1, with D hard to call. The CDR3 sequence is 14 residues long. CDR1 and CDR2 from the germline V gene are MNHNS and SASEGT. Between the trimmed V and J ends, which lost 7 bases and 2 bases, there was a span of 12 bases. The CDR3 coding sequence is TGTGCCAGCACACCGGGCTTCCCCTACAATGAGCAGTTCTTC. Protein sequence: CASTPGFPYNEQFF.

The CDR3 region has the DNA TGTGCCAGCAGTCCAGGACTAGCGGGGAACACCGGGGAGCTGTTTTTT. Amino acids: CASSPGLAGNTGELFF. The V gene is TRBV5-4, the J gene TRBJ2-2, with 11 bases aligning to TRBD2. V shed 5 bases and J 1 base; nucleotides not matched to a gene: 4. Germline loops: CDR1 SGHNT, CDR2 YYREEE (reference sequence). CDR3 size: 16 residues.

This clone was recorded once. The chain employs TRBV27 and TRBJ2-2; 8 bases agree with TRBD1. The ends lost 6 bases at V and 2 bases at J; junction bases unmatched: 11. The CDR3 is 17 amino acids. CDR1 is MNHEY and CDR2 is SMNVEV in the germline V gene (reference sequence). The CDR3 loop is CASRPNRGRGNTGELFF. In nucleotides, the CDR3 is TGTGCCAGCAGACCTAACAGGGGGAGAGGCAACACCGGGGAGCTGTTTTTT.

CDR3 residues: CASSPSTSLDNEQFF. The CDR3 DNA reads TGTGCCAGCTCCCCATCGACTAGCCTCGACAATGAGCAGTTCTTC. The V call is TRBV18, the J call TRBJ2-1, with 7 bases fitting TRBD2. The CDR3 spans 15 residues. The germline gives CDR1 KGHSH, CDR2 LQKENI. Trimming at V came to 6 bases and at J to 5 bases, leaving 10 bases not matched to a gene.

CDR3 sequence (DNA): TGTGCCAGCAGCAGGGAGTCAAATCAGCCCCAGCATTTT. Its protein product is CASSRESNQPQHF. The chain combines TRBV7-9 with TRBJ1-5; D call uncertain. Germline V gene lookup returns CDR1 SEHNR and CDR2 FQNEAQ (reference sequence). Trimming stripped 5 bases from V and 4 bases from J, with 9 bases between. The CDR3 sequence is 13 residues long.

The J gene is TRBJ2-1, the V gene TRBV2, with D possibly TRBD2 on 6 matching bases. CDR3 length: 14 amino acids. V was pared by 11 bases and J by 2 bases, with 16 bases between. Germline V gene data show CDR1 as SNHLY and CDR2 as FYNNEI. CDR3 DNA sequence: TGTGCCGGGGTAGCGGCTAACCCCTACAATGAGCAGTTCTTC. It codes for CAGVAANPYNEQFF.

This clone has only one observation. The V and J genes are TRBV5-1 and TRBJ2-3; D call uncertain. Germline CDR1 is SGHRS and CDR2 is YFSETQ. With 2 bases removed from V and 1 base from J, the gap between germline ends came to 14 bases. This CDR3 has 16 amino acids. The CDR3 loop reads CASSLLRDPGTDTQYF. The CDR3 DNA is TGCGCCAGCAGCTTACTCCGAGACCCAGGCACAGATACGCAGTATTTT.

The genes are TRBV28 and TRBJ2-7; 12 nucleotides agree with TRBD1. The CDR3 has 15 residues. After removal of 6 bases from V and 5 bases from J, the junction contained 8 bases not matched to a gene. Germline V gene data show CDR1 as MDHEN and CDR2 as SYDVKM. The CDR3 DNA reads as TGTGCCAGCAGGTCGCCGGGACAGGGGGCCCACGAGCAGTACTTC. Its translation is CASRSPGQGAHEQYF.

V gene TRBV4-2 combines with J gene TRBJ1-1; D may be TRBD1 (5 bases). Germline CDR1 LGHNA, CDR2 YNFKEQ. V was clipped by 4 bases and J by 4 bases, with 16 bases between them. The CDR3 has 15 amino acids. The CDR3 protein is CASSPPPGPITEAFF. Here the CDR3 DNA reads TGTGCCAGCAGCCCCCCCCCGGGACCGATCACTGAAGCTTTCTTT.

The chain combines TRBV2 with TRBJ1-5, with D possibly being TRBD1 (6 bases). Germline V gene lookup returns CDR1 SNHLY and CDR2 FYNNEI. This CDR3 is built from 15 residues. Trimming cost V 4 bases and J 0 bases, with 10 bases left between them. CDR3 amino acids: CASSARGGSNQPQHF. The CDR3 region has the DNA TGTGCCAGCAGTGCGAGGGGGGGTAGCAATCAGCCCCAGCATTTT. Together with reference TRBV2 and TRBJ1-5, the CDR3 gives the full variable domain: EPEVTQTPSHQVTQMGQEVILRCVPISNHLYFYWYRQILGQKVEFLVSFYNNEISEKSEIFDDQFSVERPDGSNFTLKIRSTKLEDSAMYFCASSARGGSNQPQHFGDGTRLSIL.

J is TRBJ1-6 and V is TRBV27; D is unclear. The CDR3 covers 13 residues. The germline CDR1 and CDR2 sequences are MNHEY and SMNVEV (reference sequence). V was pared by 8 bases and J by 7 bases, with 12 bases between. CDR3 in DNA: TGTGCCAGCTCCTTCACGGGGAATTCACCCCTCCACTTT. Amino acids: CASSFTGNSPLHF.

The chain carries TRBV11-2 and TRBJ1-2; maybe TRBD1 (5 bases). V was pared by 5 bases and J by 3 bases, with 16 bases between. Germline loops: CDR1 SGHAT, CDR2 FQNNGV. This CDR3 has 15 residues. For the CDR3, the DNA is TGTGCCAGCAGCCAAATAGGGGAGCCTGACTATGGCTACACCTTC. It specifies CASSQIGEPDYGYTF.

The rearrangement joins TRBV19 to TRBJ2-2, with D possibly called TRBD1 or TRBD2 (5 bases each). Trimming took 6 bases from V and 5 from J, leaving 10 bases between them. The CDR3 consists of 13 residues. Looked up from germline, CDR1 is LNHDA and CDR2 is SQIVND (reference sequence). The CDR3 DNA reads TGTGCCAGTAGGGACGGGGCTACCGGGGAGCTGTTTTTT. It yields the protein CASRDGATGELFF.

This rearrangement joins TRBV28 to TRBJ1-2; 9 bases are a match to TRBD1. Germline-derived CDR1 and CDR2 are MDHEN and SYDVKM. CDR3 length: 15 residues. Trimming at V came to 10 bases and at J to 1 base, leaving 10 bases not matched to a gene. CDR3 amino acids: CATHRTGAGNYGYTF. CDR3 in DNA: TGTGCCACACACCGGACAGGGGCCGGTAACTATGGCTACACCTTC.